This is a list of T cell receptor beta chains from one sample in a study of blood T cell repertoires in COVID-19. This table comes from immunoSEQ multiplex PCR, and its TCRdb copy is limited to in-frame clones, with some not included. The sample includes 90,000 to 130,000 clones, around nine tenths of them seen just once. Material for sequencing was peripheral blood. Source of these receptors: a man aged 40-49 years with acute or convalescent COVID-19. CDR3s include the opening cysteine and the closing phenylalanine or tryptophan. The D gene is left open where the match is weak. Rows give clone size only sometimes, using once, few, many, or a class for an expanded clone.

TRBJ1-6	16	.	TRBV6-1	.	TGTGCCAGCAGTGAAGCGGGGGGGGCGCGGAATTCACCCCTCCACTTT	CASSEAGGARNSPLHF
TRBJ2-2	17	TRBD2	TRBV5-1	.	TGCGCCAGCAGCTTGTCGGCTAGCGGGAGCAGCACCGGGGAGCTGTTTTTT	CASSLSASGSSTGELFF
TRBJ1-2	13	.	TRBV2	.	TGTGCCAGCACCACGGGGGGTAGCTATGGCTACACCTTC	CASTTGGSYGYTF
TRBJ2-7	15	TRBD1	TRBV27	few	TGTGCCAGCAGTTTAGTCGGGACAGGGATGTGGGAGCAGTACTTC	CASSLVGTGMWEQYF
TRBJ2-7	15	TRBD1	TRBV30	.	TGTGCCTGGAGTACTCCGACAGGGGCTTCCTACGAGCAGTACTTC	CAWSTPTGASYEQYF
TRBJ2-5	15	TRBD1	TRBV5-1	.	TGCGCCAGCAGCAAGGACAGGAGTAATCAAGGGGACCAGTACTTC	CASSKDRSNQGDQYF
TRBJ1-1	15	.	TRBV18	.	TGTGCCAGCTCACCAGGGGGCAGGATGAACACTGAAGCTTTCTTT	CASSPGGRMNTEAFF
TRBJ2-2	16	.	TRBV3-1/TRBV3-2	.	TGTGCCAGCAGCCAAGTTTGGGGGCAAGGCACCGGGGAGCTGTTTTTT	CASSQVWGQGTGELFF
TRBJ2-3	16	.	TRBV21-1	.	TGTGCCAGCAGCATGTTGGGGGAACAGGGATTTCATACGCAGTATTTT	CASSMLGEQGFHTQYF
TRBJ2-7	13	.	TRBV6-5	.	TGTGCCAGCAACTACGGACAGACCTACGAGCAGTACTTC	CASNYGQTYEQYF
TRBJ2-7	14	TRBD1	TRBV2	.	TGTGCCAGCAGTTGGGCGACAGGGGGTTTTGAGCAGTACTTC	CASSWATGGFEQYF
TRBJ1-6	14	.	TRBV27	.	TGTGCCAGCAGTTTAACTAATTATAATTCACCCCTCCACTTT	CASSLTNYNSPLHF
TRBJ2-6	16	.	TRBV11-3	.	TGTGCCAGCAGCCCAGCGACGGGCTCTGGGGCCAACGTCCTGACTTTC	CASSPATGSGANVLTF
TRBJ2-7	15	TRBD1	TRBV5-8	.	TGTGCCAGCAGCTTGGACAGGGGCCCCCCCTACGAGCAGTACTTC	CASSLDRGPPYEQYF
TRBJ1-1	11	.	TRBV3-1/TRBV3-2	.	TGTGCCAGCAGCCGCCGGACAGAAGCTTTCTTT	CASSRRTEAFF
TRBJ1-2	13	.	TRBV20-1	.	TGCAGTGCTAGTGACAGTATAATACTAGGCTACACCTTC	CSASDSIILGYTF
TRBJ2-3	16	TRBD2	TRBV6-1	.	TGTGCCAGCAGTGAGACTAGCGGGAGAGGAACAGATACGCAGTATTTT	CASSETSGRGTDTQYF
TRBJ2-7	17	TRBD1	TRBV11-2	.	TGTGCCAGCAGCTCACCTGCGGGACAGGGGAGCTCCTACGAGCAGTACTTC	CASSSPAGQGSSYEQYF
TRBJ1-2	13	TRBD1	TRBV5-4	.	TGTGCCAGCAGCTTGGGGACAGGGTATGGCTACACCTTC	CASSLGTGYGYTF
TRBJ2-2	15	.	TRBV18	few	TGTGCCAGCTCACCGGGCACACAGAACACCGGGGAGCTGTTTTTT	CASSPGTQNTGELFF
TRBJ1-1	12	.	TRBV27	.	TGTGCCAGCAGCTCGGTCTTCACTGAAGCTTTCTTT	CASSSVFTEAFF
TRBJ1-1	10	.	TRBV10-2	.	TGCGCCGAACCCTGCGATGAAGCTTTCTTT	CAEPCDEAFF
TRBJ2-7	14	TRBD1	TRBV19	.	TGTGCCAGTAGTATGAACAGGGGGATCTACGAGCAGTACTTC	CASSMNRGIYEQYF
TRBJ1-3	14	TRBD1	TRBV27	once	TGTGCCAGCAGTCTCCGACAGGGATTAAACACCATATATTTT	CASSLRQGLNTIYF
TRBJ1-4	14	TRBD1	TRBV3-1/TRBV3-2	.	TGTGCCAGCAGCCCGGACAGGGCATCGGCAAAACTGTTTTTT	CASSPDRASAKLFF
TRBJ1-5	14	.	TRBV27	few	TGTGCCAGCAGTTTATCGCGGGGGCATCAGCCCCAGCATTTT	CASSLSRGHQPQHF
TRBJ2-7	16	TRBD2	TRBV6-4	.	TGTGCCAGCCCCAGGTCTAGCGGGAGGGCCAAGCACGAGCAGTACTTC	CASPRSSGRAKHEQYF
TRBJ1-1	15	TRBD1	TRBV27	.	TGTGCCAGCACCCTGACAGGGCAGATGAACACTGAAGCTTTCTTT	CASTLTGQMNTEAFF
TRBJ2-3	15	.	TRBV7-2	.	TGTGCCAGCAGCTTAGTGGGACTCGACACAGATACGCAGTATTTT	CASSLVGLDTDTQYF
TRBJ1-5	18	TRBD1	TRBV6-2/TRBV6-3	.	TGTGCCAGCAGTTCGCTTACCCCGCGACAGGGGAGCAATCAGCCCCAGCATTTT	CASSSLTPRQGSNQPQHF
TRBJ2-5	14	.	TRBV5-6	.	TGTGCCAGCAGCTTGCTGGGCAACGAAGAGACCCAGTACTTC	CASSLLGNEETQYF
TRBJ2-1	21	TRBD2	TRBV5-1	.	TGCGCCAGCAGCTTGGTGGTTCAGGCTGTGGGCCTAGCGGGAGGGGGGAATGAGCAGTTCTTC	CASSLVVQAVGLAGGGNEQFF
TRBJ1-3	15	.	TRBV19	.	TGTGCCAGTAGTATTCTGGCCCGCTCTGGAAACACCATATATTTT	CASSILARSGNTIYF
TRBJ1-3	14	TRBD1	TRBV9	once	TGTGCCAGCAGCCGACAGGGTTCTGGAAACACCATATATTTT	CASSRQGSGNTIYF
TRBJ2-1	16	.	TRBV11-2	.	TGTGCCAGCAGCTCCCTGCCCGGGAGACCTTACAATGAGCAGTTCTTC	CASSSLPGRPYNEQFF
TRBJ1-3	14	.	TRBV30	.	TGTGCCTGGCGGCAGGGGTATTCTGGAAACACCATATATTTT	CAWRQGYSGNTIYF
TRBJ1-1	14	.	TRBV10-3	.	TGTGCCATCTGGGTAGGCCGAACGGGGACTGAAGCTTTCTTT	CAIWVGRTGTEAFF
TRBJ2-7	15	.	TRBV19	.	TGTGCCAGTAGTAATCAGGGAACGCCTTACTACGAGCAGTACTTC	CASSNQGTPYYEQYF
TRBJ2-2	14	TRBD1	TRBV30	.	TGTGCCTACGCAACAGGGGGCGCGTCCGGGGAGCTGTTTTTT	CAYATGGASGELFF
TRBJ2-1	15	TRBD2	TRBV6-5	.	TGTGCCAGCAGTCACCCTAGCGGGGGATACAATGAGCAGTTCTTC	CASSHPSGGYNEQFF
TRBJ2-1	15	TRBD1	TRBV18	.	TGTGCCAGCTCACGAGGGACAGGGGGCTTCGGTGAGCAGTTCTTC	CASSRGTGGFGEQFF
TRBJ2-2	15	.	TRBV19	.	TGTGCCAGCCATTCTAGGGGAGGGAACACCGGGGAGCTGTTTTTT	CASHSRGGNTGELFF
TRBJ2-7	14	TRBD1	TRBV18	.	TGTGCCAGCTCACCCCAGGGGGCATCCTACGAGCAGTACTTC	CASSPQGASYEQYF
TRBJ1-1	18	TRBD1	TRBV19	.	TGTGCCAGTAGTATAAGGGTTCAGGGACAGGGAGGTAGCACTGAAGCTTTCTTT	CASSIRVQGQGGSTEAFF
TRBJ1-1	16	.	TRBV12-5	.	TGTGCTAGTGGTTTTTCGCTCGGCAGGGAGGTAACTGAAGCTTTCTTT	CASGFSLGREVTEAFF
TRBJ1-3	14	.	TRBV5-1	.	TGCGCCAGCAGGATAGACAACTCTGGAAACACCATATATTTT	CASRIDNSGNTIYF
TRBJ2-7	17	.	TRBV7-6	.	TGTGCCAGCAGCTTAGGGGCAGGCTACTCATTTTCCTACGAGCAGTACTTC	CASSLGAGYSFSYEQYF
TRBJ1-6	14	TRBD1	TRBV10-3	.	TGTGCCACCCTCCTAGGGACAGGTGATTCACCCCTCCACTTT	CATLLGTGDSPLHF
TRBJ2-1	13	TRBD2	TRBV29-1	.	TGCAGCGGTACCACCGGGACTAGCGGTAAGCAGTTCTTC	CSGTTGTSGKQFF
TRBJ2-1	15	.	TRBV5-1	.	TGCGCCAGCAGAAGGGCGGGCGTCTCCTACAATGAGCAGTTCTTC	CASRRAGVSYNEQFF
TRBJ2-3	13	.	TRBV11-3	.	TGTGCCAGCAGCTCCACAAGCACAGATACGCAGTATTTT	CASSSTSTDTQYF
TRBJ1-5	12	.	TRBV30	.	TGTGCCTGGAGTGTACAGGGCGGGCCCCAGCATTTT	CAWSVQGGPQHF
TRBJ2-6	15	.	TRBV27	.	TGTGCCAGCAGTTTACTAGCGTCTGGGGCCAACGTCCTGACTTTC	CASSLLASGANVLTF
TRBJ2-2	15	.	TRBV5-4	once	TGTGCCAGCAGCTTGGTTGCTAGCGCGGGCGGGGAGCTGTTTTTT	CASSLVASAGGELFF
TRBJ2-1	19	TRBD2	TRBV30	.	TGTGCCTGGAGTTCCACCGGGACTAGCGGGTTAAGCTCCTACAATGAGCAGTTCTTC	CAWSSTGTSGLSSYNEQFF